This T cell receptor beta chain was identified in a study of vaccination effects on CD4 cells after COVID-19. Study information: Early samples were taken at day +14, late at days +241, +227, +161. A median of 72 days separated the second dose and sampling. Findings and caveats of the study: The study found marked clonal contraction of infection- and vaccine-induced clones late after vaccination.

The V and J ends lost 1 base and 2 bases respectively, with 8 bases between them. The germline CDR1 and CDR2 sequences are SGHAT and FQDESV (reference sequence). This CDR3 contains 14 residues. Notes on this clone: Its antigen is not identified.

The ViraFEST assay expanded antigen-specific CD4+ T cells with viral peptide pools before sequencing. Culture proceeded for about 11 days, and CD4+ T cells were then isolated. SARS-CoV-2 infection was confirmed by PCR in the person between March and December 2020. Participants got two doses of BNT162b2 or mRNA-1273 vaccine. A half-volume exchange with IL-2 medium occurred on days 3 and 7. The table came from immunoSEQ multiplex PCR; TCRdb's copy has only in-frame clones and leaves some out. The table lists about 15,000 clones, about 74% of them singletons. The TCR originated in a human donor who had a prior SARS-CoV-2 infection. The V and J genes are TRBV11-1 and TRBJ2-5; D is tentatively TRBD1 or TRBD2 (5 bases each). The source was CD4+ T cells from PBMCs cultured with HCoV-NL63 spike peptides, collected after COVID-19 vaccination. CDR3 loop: CASSLGGSQETQYF. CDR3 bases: TGTGCCAGCAGCTTAGGGGGGTCTCAAGAGACCCAGTACTTC.